The clone carrying this T cell receptor (beta chain) was seen many times. This record comes from a study of regulatory T cells in long-lasting Graves disease. The CDR3 runs to 12 residues. V was shortened by 6 bases and J by 0 bases, with 3 bases between the two germline ends. Germline V gives CDR1 SNHLY, CDR2 FYNNEI. Through Arm-PCR of CDR3 regions and iRepertoire HTBI primers, TCR beta libraries were built. TCRdb reprocessed the multiplex PCR reads via MiXCR and lists one record per CDR3 protein. The table records about 380,000 distinct CDR3 sequences, 15% of them present only once. Time point specified: newly diagnosed GD, antithyroid drugs for less than 3 months. PBMC RNA was the source of the TCR library. American Thyroid Association guidelines defined Graves' disease diagnosis.

Sequences were derived from peripheral blood mononuclear cells (PBMCs), sampled at new diagnosis, from a patient treated with antithyroid drugs. The V and J genes are TRBV2 and TRBJ1-3; D unresolved. The source is a female donor with Graves disease. For the CDR3, the DNA is TGTGCCAGCAGCAACTCTGGAAACACCATATATTTT. Amino acids: CASSNSGNTIYF.